This section outlines one TCR beta chain sequence together with its context. Assay used: immunoSEQ multiplex PCR; TCRdb lists only in-frame clones, some missing. This sample carries under 80,000 clones, just under 97% of them seen once, and the ten largest clones take 0.2% to 0.25%. These data come from a study of technical replicates of blood from a few donors. Germline V CDR1 and CDR2: SGHNT, YYREEE (reference sequence). The V and J ends lost 4 bases and 9 bases, in that order; junction bases with no gene match: 10. The CDR3 totals 14 residues. The sample taken for sequencing was T cells isolated from PBMCs. This TCR derives from a human donor in good health. V is TRBV5-4 and J is TRBJ2-1; 7 positions agree with TRBD1. The CDR3 bases are TGTGCCAGCAGCGAAGGACAGGCTGGTGTTGAGCAGTTCTTC. Translating it yields CASSEGQAGVEQFF.